This T cell receptor beta chain appears in the sequencing data of a study of T-cell memory formation after mild COVID-19. Findings and limits, study-wide: Later expanders leaned CD4+, whereas day 15 to 85 contracting clones were balanced CD4/CD8. That cross-reactive memory joined was suggested by some responding clones appearing in pre-infection memory. CD4+ contracting clones were found mainly in CM and EM, and CD8+ ones in EMRA.

This clonotype occurred a few times. Its antigen is unidentified. The CDR3 covers 14 residues. Germline V gives CDR1 SEHNR, CDR2 FQNEAQ (reference sequence). The V and J ends lost 5 bases and 0 bases respectively, with 10 bases between them. TCR alpha and TCR beta cDNA libraries carrying sample barcodes and UMIs came from 5'RACE with constant-segment primers. TCRdb called the 5' RACE reads again in MiXCR, with one record for every CDR3 protein. This sample has around 320,000 distinct CDR3 sequences, with around 27% found just once. The V and J genes are TRBV7-9 and TRBJ1-2; D not certain. The sequenced sample was PBMCs or a T cell subset sorted from them (not recorded which). The receptor was isolated from an adult woman who had mild COVID-19 (a few samples of this study predate the infection). Cell type and time point are not known. The CDR3: CASSPVGTNYGYTF. DNA of the CDR3: TGTGCCAGCAGCCCCGTCGGCACTAACTATGGCTACACCTTC.